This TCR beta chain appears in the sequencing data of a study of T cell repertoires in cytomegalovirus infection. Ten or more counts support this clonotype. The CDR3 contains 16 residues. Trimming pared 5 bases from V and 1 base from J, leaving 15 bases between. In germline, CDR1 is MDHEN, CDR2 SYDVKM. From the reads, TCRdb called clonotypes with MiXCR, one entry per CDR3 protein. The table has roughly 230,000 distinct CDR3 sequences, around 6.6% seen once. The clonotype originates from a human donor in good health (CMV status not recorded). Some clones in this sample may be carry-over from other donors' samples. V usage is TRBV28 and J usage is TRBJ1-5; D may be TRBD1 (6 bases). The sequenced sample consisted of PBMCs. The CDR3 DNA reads TGTGCCAGCAGTACCCAGGGGAGATTGAGCAATCAGCCCCAGCATTTT. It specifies CASSTQGRLSNQPQHF.